These T cell receptor beta chains were read from a single sample in a study of OX40 agonist ivuxolimab in advanced cancers. Sequenced by immunoSEQ multiplex PCR; TCRdb stores in-frame clones only, minus some. The data contain approximately 99,000 clones, 94% of them seen just once; the ten biggest clones take up about 0.19%. The input for sequencing was CD4+ or CD8+ T cells sorted from blood, taken in a trial of the OX40 agonist ivuxolimab. All receptors come from an adult with an advanced solid tumor such as melanoma, head and neck, liver or kidney cancer. Each CDR3 is given with its conserved first and last residue. A D gene is named only where the DNA matches it firmly. Not all rows give a size; the values are once, few, many and, for expanded clones, a class.

>.|TRBJ2-7|.|TRBV12-5
TGTGCTAGTGGTTTGAGTAGTGAGGGCGAGCAGTACTTC
CASGLSSEGEQYF
>.|TRBJ1-5|.|TRBV27
TGTGCCAGCAGTTTTCAGGGAGGGCAGCCCCAGCATTTT
CASSFQGGQPQHF
>.|TRBJ1-2|.|TRBV5-4
TGTGCCAGCAGTTCTGGACGGAGCTCCAACTATGGCTACACCTTC
CASSSGRSSNYGYTF
>.|TRBJ2-1|.|TRBV10-1
TGCGCCAGCAGTGGACGGGCCCGCCCCTACAATGAGCAGTTCTTC
CASSGRARPYNEQFF
>TRBD1|TRBJ2-1|.|TRBV10-3
TGTGCCATCAGCGAGGGGGCGCATGAGCAGTTCTTC
CAISEGAHEQFF
>TRBD2|TRBJ2-5|.|TRBV4-2
TGTGCCAGCAGCCAGAGACTAGCGGGCCTCCAAGAGACCCAGTACTTC
CASSQRLAGLQETQYF
>.|TRBJ2-7|.|TRBV18
TGTGCCAGCTCACTCGGACGGGACTACGAGCAGTACTTC
CASSLGRDYEQYF
>.|TRBJ1-1|.|TRBV28
TGTGCCAGCAGTTTATGGAGCAGGGGCGGTGGCACTGAAGCTTTCTTT
CASSLWSRGGGTEAFF
>.|TRBJ2-3|.|TRBV9
TGTGCCAGCAGCCCCAGGGTTACAGATACGCAGTATTTT
CASSPRVTDTQYF
>.|TRBJ1-4|.|TRBV4-1
TGCGCCAGTTGGAGCAGGGGTGGAGAAAAACTGTTTTTT
CASWSRGGEKLFF
>.|TRBJ1-5|.|TRBV5-5
TGTGCCAGCAGCTTTCACAGGGAAGGTGTTCAGCCCCAGCATTTT
CASSFHREGVQPQHF
>.|TRBJ1-1|.|TRBV9
TGTGCCAGCAGCGTAGGACCGGACAGCCTTATGAACACTGAAGCTTTCTTT
CASSVGPDSLMNTEAFF
>TRBD1|TRBJ1-4|once|TRBV19
TGTGCCACTATTTCACGGACAGGATCAACTAATGAAAAACTGTTTTTT
CATISRTGSTNEKLFF
>TRBD1|TRBJ1-4|.|TRBV7-2
TGTGCCAGCAGGTTAAGCCTAGGACAGGGGTCAACTAATGAAAAACTGTTTTTT
CASRLSLGQGSTNEKLFF
>TRBD1|TRBJ1-2|.|TRBV5-6
TGTGCCAGCAGCTCGGACAGGGGAGGTTATGGCTACACCTTC
CASSSDRGGYGYTF
>TRBD2|TRBJ2-7|.|TRBV4-3
TGCGCCAGCAGCCAAGATTCGGGGGGGGACATTGCCTACGAGCAGTACTTC
CASSQDSGGDIAYEQYF
>TRBD1|TRBJ1-2|once|TRBV18
TGTGCCAGCTCACGACAGGGGAAGCTCTATGGCTACACCTTC
CASSRQGKLYGYTF
>.|TRBJ2-2|.|TRBV5-1
TGCGCCAGCAGCTTTACGAGACAGGTGGCCGGGGAGCTGTTTTTT
CASSFTRQVAGELFF
>.|TRBJ1-2|.|TRBV5-1
TGCGCCAGCAGCTTGTCCGGACACGGAGGGGATGGCTACACCTTC
CASSLSGHGGDGYTF
>.|TRBJ2-5|.|TRBV10-2
TGCGCCAGCACCCCTGCAAGGGTGACCCAGTACTTC
CASTPARVTQYF
>TRBD2|TRBJ2-1|.|TRBV7-9
TGTGCCAGCAGCCCAAGGGGACTAGCGGGGGTCAATGAGCAGTTCTTC
CASSPRGLAGVNEQFF
>TRBD1|TRBJ2-1|.|TRBV18
TGTGCCAGCTCACCACCGGCCGGGACAGGTGGTTACAATGAGCAGTTCTTC
CASSPPAGTGGYNEQFF
>.|TRBJ1-1|.|TRBV5-1
TGCGCCAGCAGTCTGGCGAACACTGAAGCTTTCTTT
CASSLANTEAFF
>.|TRBJ2-5|.|TRBV6-1
TGTGCCAGCACCAACGAAAGGAGCGTTCAAGAGACCCAGTACTTC
CASTNERSVQETQYF
>TRBD2|TRBJ2-1|.|TRBV28
TGTGCCAGCAGTCTAAGGACTAGCGGGAGGGGTGAGCAGTTCTTC
CASSLRTSGRGEQFF
>.|TRBJ1-2|once|TRBV6-5
TGTGCCAGCAGTTACTCGGGAGGGATTATCTATGGCTACACCTTC
CASSYSGGIIYGYTF
>.|TRBJ1-3|.|TRBV5-1
TGCGCCAGCAGGGGGGAAAGCTCTGGAAACACCATATATTTT
CASRGESSGNTIYF
>.|TRBJ2-1|.|TRBV13
TGTGCCAGCAGCTTACAGGCTTCCTACAATGAGCAGTTCTTC
CASSLQASYNEQFF
>TRBD1|TRBJ2-7|once|TRBV6-6
TGTGCCAGCAGTGATCAGGGACAGGGGCCCTACGAGCAGTACTTC
CASSDQGQGPYEQYF
>.|TRBJ1-1|.|TRBV30
TGTGCCTGGAGTGGGAACATAGAAGCTTTCTTT
CAWSGNIEAFF
>.|TRBJ2-1|.|TRBV7-2
TGTGCCAGCCTACGACCGGGCCCATCCTACAATGAGCAGTTCTTC
CASLRPGPSYNEQFF
>.|TRBJ2-2|.|TRBV6-1
TGTGCCAGCAGCTTGGGGGGGCGCGGGGAGCTGTTTTTT
CASSLGGRGELFF
>.|TRBJ1-1|.|TRBV5-4
TGTGCCAGCAGCTTGGTTGACACAGTGAACACTGAAGCTTTCTTT
CASSLVDTVNTEAFF
>.|TRBJ2-5|.|TRBV7-2
TGTGCCAGCAGCTCCAGGGCCGAGACCCAGTACTTC
CASSSRAETQYF
>.|TRBJ1-4|.|TRBV5-1
TGCGCCAGCGGGCAGGGGACTAATGAAAAACTGTTTTTT
CASGQGTNEKLFF
>TRBD2|TRBJ2-5|.|TRBV9
TGTGCCAGCAGCCCAGCGGGGGGGTTAGAGGCCCAGTACTTC
CASSPAGGLEAQYF
>TRBD2|TRBJ2-3|.|TRBV5-4
TGTGCCACCTCTGGACTAGCGGACACAGATACGCAGTATTTT
CATSGLADTDTQYF
>TRBD1|TRBJ1-5|.|TRBV6-1
TGTGCCAGCAGGGGGACAGCTAGCAATCAGCCCCAGCATTTT
CASRGTASNQPQHF
>.|TRBJ2-7|once|TRBV5-4
TGTGCCAGCAGCAAGGAGGGCGGGGGCTTATCCTACGAGCAGTACTTC
CASSKEGGGLSYEQYF
>TRBD1|TRBJ2-1|.|TRBV9
TGTGCCAGCAGCCCCCAAATAGGGACAGACTACAATGAGCAGTTCTTC
CASSPQIGTDYNEQFF
>.|TRBJ2-4|.|TRBV7-2
TGTGCCAGCAGCCCGCAGGGCCAAATAGCCAAAAACATTCAGTACTTC
CASSPQGQIAKNIQYF
>.|TRBJ1-4|.|TRBV10-3
TGTGCCACCAACATCGGACAGACTGAAAAACTGTTTTTT
CATNIGQTEKLFF
>TRBD2|TRBJ2-3|few|TRBV15
TGTGCCACCAGCAGAGGAAGCGGGGGCGACGATACGCAGTATTTT
CATSRGSGGDDTQYF
>.|TRBJ2-1|.|TRBV5-1
TGCGCCAGCAGCTTGGCAGAAAGCTCCTACAATGAGCAGTTCTTC
CASSLAESSYNEQFF
>.|TRBJ1-6|.|TRBV5-6
TGTGCCAGCAGCTCATTACAGGGTCTCGACTATAATTCACCCCTCCACTTT
CASSSLQGLDYNSPLHF
>TRBD1|TRBJ2-2|.|TRBV18
TGTGCCAGCTCACCTGGGACAGGGGTCACCGGGGAGCTGTTTTTT
CASSPGTGVTGELFF
>.|TRBJ2-2|.|TRBV5-6
TGTGCCAGCAGCTTTTGGGGGGCGGACACCGGGGAGCTGTTTTTT
CASSFWGADTGELFF
>.|TRBJ1-1|.|TRBV6-6
TGTGCCAGCACGGGGGACACGAACACTGAAGCTTTCTTT
CASTGDTNTEAFF
>.|TRBJ1-5|.|TRBV7-2
TGTGCCAGCAACTTAGAGCTGGGGCAGGGCAATCAGCCCCAGCATTTT
CASNLELGQGNQPQHF
>TRBD2|TRBJ2-5|once|TRBV18
TGTGCCAGCTCACGGATAGCGGGAGAAGAGACCCAGTACTTC
CASSRIAGEETQYF
>.|TRBJ1-6|.|TRBV7-2
TGTGCCAGCAGCGCGAATTATTCACCCCTCCACTTT
CASSANYSPLHF